The sequence of this T cell receptor beta chain was determined in a study of blood T cells in healthy people across ages. Findings of the study overall: It was found that TCR beta diversity correlated strongly with the percentage of naive T cells.

Germline V CDR1 and CDR2: SGHKS, YYEKEE (reference sequence). The CDR3 runs to 17 residues. V lost 5 bases and J 2 bases, leaving 19 bases between the germline ends. It was with a sample-barcoded 5' primer and a J-beta primer mix that a second PCR of roughly 7 to 11 cycles was run. TCRdb analysed the 5' RACE reads with MiXCR anew, one entry per CDR3 protein. This sample has about 1 million distinct CDR3 sequences, with about 25% found just once. This clonotype has only a few counts. Antigen unknown. Aged roughly 6 to 100, donors were systemically healthy Caucasians from Russia. The data also belong to a second study, concerning T cells of mothers and their children. That source reports: Donation involved a few healthy Caucasian mothers and the six children that they had. Added by the second PCR's M1S primer were sample barcodes and 2-4 random nucleotides.

This rearrangement joins TRBV5-5 to TRBJ1-4, with a possible D match to TRBD1 (6 bases). Sequencing used blood. The receptor's source is a girl aged 2 to 10 in good health. CDR3 in DNA: TGTGCCAGCAGGCGGGACACCACCCTGGGGACTAATGAAAAACTGTTTTTT. Translating it yields CASRRDTTLGTNEKLFF.